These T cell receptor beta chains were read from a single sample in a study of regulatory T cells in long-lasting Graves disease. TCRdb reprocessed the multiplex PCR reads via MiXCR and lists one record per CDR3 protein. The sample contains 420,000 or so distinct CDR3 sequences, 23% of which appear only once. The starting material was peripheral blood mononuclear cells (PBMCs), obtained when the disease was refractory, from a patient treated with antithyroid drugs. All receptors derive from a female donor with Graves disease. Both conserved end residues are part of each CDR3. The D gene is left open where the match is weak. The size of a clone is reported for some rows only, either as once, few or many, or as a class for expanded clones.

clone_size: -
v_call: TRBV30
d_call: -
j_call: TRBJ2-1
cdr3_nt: TGTGCCTGGAGTGCTCAGCACAATGAGCAGTTCTTC
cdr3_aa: CAWSAQHNEQFF

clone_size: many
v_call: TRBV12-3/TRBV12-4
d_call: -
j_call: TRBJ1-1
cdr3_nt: TGTGCCAGCAGTCGGGCAGGAAGCACTGAAGCTTTCTTT
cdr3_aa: CASSRAGSTEAFF

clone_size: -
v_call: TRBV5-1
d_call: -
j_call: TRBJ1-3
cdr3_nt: TGCGCCAGCAGCTTGGTCGGGGCGGCTGGAAACACCATATATTTT
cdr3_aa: CASSLVGAAGNTIYF

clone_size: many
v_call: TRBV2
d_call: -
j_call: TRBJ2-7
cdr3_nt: TGTGCCAGCAGTGAAGAACTCTCCTACGAGCAGTACTTC
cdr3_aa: CASSEELSYEQYF

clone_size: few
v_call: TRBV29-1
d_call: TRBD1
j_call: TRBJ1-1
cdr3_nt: TGCGGAGGTTCGGACAGCCCAGGGGGGAACACTGAAGCTTTCTTT
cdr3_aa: CGGSDSPGGNTEAFF

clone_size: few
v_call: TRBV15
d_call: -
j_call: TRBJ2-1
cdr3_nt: TGTGCCACCAGCAGAGATACGGATGAGCAGTTCTTC
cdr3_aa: CATSRDTDEQFF

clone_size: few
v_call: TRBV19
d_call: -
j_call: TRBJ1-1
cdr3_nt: TGTGCCAGTAGTATGGGGCGTTTGAACACTGAAGCTTTCTTT
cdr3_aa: CASSMGRLNTEAFF

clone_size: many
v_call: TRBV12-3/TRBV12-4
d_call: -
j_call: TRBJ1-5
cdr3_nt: TGTGCCAGCAGTTTATGGACAGGCAATCAGCCCCAGCATTTT
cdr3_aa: CASSLWTGNQPQHF

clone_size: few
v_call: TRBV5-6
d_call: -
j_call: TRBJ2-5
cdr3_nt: TGTGCCAGCAGCTTCGTGCCGGGGCAGAGGGAGACCCAGTACTTC
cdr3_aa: CASSFVPGQRETQYF

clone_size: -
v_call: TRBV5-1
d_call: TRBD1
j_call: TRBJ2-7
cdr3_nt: TGCGCCAGCAGTGGAGGACAGGGTATCTACGAGCAGTACTTC
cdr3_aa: CASSGGQGIYEQYF

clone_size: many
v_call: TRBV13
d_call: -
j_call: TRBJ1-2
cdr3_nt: TGTGCCAGCAGCTCCGGGACCCACCCTTATGCCTATGGCTACACCTTC
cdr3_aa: CASSSGTHPYAYGYTF

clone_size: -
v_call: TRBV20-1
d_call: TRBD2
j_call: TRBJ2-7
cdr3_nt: TGCAGTGCTAGAGATCAAGCGGGACGCTACGAGCAGTACTTC
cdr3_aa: CSARDQAGRYEQYF

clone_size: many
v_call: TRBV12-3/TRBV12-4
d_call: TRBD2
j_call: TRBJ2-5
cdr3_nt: TGTGCCAGCAGCCTGACTAGCGGAAAAAAAGAGACCCAGTACTTC
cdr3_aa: CASSLTSGKKETQYF

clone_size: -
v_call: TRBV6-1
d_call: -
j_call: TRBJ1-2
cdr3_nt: TGTGCCAGCCGCGTGCACTATGGCTACACCTTC
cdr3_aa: CASRVHYGYTF

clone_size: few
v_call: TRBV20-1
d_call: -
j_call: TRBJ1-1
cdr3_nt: TGCAGTGCTAGAGAGATGGTTGAAGCTTTCTTT
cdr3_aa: CSAREMVEAFF

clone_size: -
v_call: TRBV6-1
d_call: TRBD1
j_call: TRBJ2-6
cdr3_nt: TGTGCCAGCAGTCGGGGACAGGGAGTCTCTGGGGCCAACGTCCTGACTTTC
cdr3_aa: CASSRGQGVSGANVLTF

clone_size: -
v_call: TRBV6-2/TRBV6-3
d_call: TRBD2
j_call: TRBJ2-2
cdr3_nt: TGTGCCAGCAGACGGTACCTAGCGGCCCGCAAATCCGGGGAGCTGTTTTTT
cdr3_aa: CASRRYLAARKSGELFF

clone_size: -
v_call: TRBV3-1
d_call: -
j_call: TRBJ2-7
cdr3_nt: TGTGCCAGCAGCCAGGGGGACTCCCGGTCGTACTTC
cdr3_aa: CASSQGDSRSYF

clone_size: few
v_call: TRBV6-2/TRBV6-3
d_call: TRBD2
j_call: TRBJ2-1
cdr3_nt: TGTGCCAGCAGTTTGACTAGCAACTCCTACAATGAGCAGTTCTTC
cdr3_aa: CASSLTSNSYNEQFF

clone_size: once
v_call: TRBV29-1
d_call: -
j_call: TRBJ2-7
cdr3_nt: TGCAGCGTTGGCGGCTTGGCCTACGAGCAGTACTTC
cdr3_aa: CSVGGLAYEQYF

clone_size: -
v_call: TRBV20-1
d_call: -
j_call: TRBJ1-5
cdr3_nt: TGCAGTGCTACGGGCCTCCGGGACACTCTGCGGCCCCAGCATTTT
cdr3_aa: CSATGLRDTLRPQHF

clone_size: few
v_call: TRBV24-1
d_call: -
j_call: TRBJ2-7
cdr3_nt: TGTGCCACCTCCGAGACAGGAATAACCTACGAGCAGTACTTC
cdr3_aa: CATSETGITYEQYF

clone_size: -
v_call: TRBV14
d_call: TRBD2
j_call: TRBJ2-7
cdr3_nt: TGTGCCAGCAGCCATTTCCCGGGACTAGTGTACGAGCAGTACTTC
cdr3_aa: CASSHFPGLVYEQYF

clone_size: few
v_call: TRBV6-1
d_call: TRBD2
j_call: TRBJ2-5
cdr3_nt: TGTGCCAGCAGTGCCCTTAGCGGGAGCCAGCAAGAGACCCAGTACTTC
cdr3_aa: CASSALSGSQQETQYF

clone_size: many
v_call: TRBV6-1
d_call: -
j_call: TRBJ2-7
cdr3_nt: TGTGCCAGCAGTAAGATCAGCGGCTCCTACGAGCAGTACTTC
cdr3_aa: CASSKISGSYEQYF

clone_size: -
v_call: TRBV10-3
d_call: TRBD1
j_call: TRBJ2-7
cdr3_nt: TGTGCCATGGGGAACAGGGGCCACGAGCAGTACTTC
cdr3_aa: CAMGNRGHEQYF

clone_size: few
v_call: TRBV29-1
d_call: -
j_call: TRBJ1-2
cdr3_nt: TGCAGCGTTGGGCGGGGGCTTGACTATGGCTACACCTTC
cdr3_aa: CSVGRGLDYGYTF

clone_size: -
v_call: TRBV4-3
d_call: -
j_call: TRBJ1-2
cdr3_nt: TGCGCCAGCAGCCAGTGGTCCGGTTATGGCTACACCTTC
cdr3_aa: CASSQWSGYGYTF

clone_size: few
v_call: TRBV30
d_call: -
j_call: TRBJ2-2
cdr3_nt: TGTGCCTGGAGTGGGAGACTAGGAAAAGACACCGGGGAGCTGTTTTTT
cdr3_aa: CAWSGRLGKDTGELFF

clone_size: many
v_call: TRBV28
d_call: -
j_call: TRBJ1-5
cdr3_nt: TGTGCCAGCACCCACGACTGGGTTATATATAGCAATCAGCCCCAGCATTTT
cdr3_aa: CASTHDWVIYSNQPQHF

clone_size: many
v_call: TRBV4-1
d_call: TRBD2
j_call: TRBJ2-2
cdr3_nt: TGCGCCAGCAGCCGAGCGGGACTGAACACCGGGGAGCTGTTTTTT
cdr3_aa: CASSRAGLNTGELFF

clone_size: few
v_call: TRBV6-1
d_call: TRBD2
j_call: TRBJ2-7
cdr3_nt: TGTGCCAGCAGTGGACTAGCGGGAGGGCCTGGATACGAGCAGTACTTC
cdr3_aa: CASSGLAGGPGYEQYF

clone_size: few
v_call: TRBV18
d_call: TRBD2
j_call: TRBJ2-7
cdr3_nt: TGTGCCAGCTCACCATTACCACTAGCGGGGGACTACGAGCAGTACTTC
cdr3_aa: CASSPLPLAGDYEQYF

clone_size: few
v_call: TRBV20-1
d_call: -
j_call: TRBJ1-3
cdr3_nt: TGCAGTGCGAGACCGGCGGATGAGGACACCATATATTTT
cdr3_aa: CSARPADEDTIYF

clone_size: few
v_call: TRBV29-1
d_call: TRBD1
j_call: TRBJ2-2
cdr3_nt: TGCAGCGTTGTGGCAGGGGGAACCGGGGAGCTGTTTTTT
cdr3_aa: CSVVAGGTGELFF

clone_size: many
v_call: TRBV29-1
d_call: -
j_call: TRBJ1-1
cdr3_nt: TGCAGCGTGGCGGACACTGAAGCTTTCTTT
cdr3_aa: CSVADTEAFF

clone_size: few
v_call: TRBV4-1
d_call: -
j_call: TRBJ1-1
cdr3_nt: TGCGCCAGCAGCCAAGATGCAGGGTACACTGAAGCCTTCTTT
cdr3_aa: CASSQDAGYTEAFF

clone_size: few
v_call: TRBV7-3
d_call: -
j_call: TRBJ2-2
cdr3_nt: TGTGCCAGCAGCCCCCTGGGTGGGAGCACCGGGGAGCTGTTTTTT
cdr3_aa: CASSPLGGSTGELFF

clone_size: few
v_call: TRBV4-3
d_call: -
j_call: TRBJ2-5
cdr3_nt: TGCGCCAGCAGCCAAGATTCGGGGGCCGGGGAGACCCAGCACTTC
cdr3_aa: CASSQDSGAGETQHF

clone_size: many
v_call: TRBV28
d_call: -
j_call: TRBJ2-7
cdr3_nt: TGTGCCAGCAGCCCGGGCCCTAGCTCCTACGAGCAGTACTTC
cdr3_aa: CASSPGPSSYEQYF

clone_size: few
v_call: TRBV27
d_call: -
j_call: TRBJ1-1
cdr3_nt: TGTGCCAGCAGTGCACAGGGACATTACACTGAAGCTTTCTTT
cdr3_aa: CASSAQGHYTEAFF

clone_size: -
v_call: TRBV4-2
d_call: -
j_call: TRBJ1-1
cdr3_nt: TGTGCCAGCAGCCAAGAAGTGGGTCGAACAGCCATGAACACTGAAGCTTTCTTT
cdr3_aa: CASSQEVGRTAMNTEAFF

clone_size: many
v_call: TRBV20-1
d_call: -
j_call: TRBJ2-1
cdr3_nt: TGCAGTGGTCCCGAATTCAATGAGCAGTTCTTC
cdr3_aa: CSGPEFNEQFF

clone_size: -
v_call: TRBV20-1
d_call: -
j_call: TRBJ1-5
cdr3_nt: TGCAGTGCTAGAAACCCAGCACTAAATCAGCCCCAGCATTTT
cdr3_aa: CSARNPALNQPQHF

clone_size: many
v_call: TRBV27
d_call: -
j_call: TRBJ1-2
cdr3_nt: TGTGCCAGCAGTAACTACAGGGAGGGCTACACCTTC
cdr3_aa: CASSNYREGYTF

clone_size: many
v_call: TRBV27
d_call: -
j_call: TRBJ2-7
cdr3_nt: TGTGCCAGCAGTTTATCAATGAGCTCCTACGAGCGGTACTTC
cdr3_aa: CASSLSMSSYERYF

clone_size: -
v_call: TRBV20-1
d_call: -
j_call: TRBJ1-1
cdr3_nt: TGCAGTGCTAGAGAAAGGGTCGGGGGCACTGAAGCTTTCTTT
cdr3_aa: CSARERVGGTEAFF

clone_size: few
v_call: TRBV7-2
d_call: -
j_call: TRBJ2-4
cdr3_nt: TGTGCCAGCAGCTTATCGGGAGTAGCTAAAGCCAAAAACATTCAGTACTTC
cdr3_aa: CASSLSGVAKAKNIQYF

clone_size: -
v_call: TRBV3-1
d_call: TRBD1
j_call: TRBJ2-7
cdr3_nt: TGTGCCAGCAGCCCGGGGACAGGGGTCCTATTGATTCGGTACGAGCAGTACTTC
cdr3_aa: CASSPGTGVLLIRYEQYF

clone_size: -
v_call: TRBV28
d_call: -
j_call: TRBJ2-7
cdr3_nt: TGTGCCAGCAGTTTTGGGCAGGGGGGGATCGAGCAGTACTTC
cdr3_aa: CASSFGQGGIEQYF

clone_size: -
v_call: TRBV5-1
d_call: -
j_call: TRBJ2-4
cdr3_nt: TGCGCCAGCAGCTTGGATACGGGGATGAGGTACTTC
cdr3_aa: CASSLDTGMRYF

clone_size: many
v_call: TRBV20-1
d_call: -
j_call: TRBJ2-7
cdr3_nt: TGCAGTGCTAGAGATTGGGGAACTTCGACCGCGGACTACGAGCAGTACTTC
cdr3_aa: CSARDWGTSTADYEQYF

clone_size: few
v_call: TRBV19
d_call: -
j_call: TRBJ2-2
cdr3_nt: TGTGCCAGCAACGGGGACTTCGGGGAGCTGTTTTTT
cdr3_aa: CASNGDFGELFF

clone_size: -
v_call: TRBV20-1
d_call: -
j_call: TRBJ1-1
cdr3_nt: TGCAGTGCTAGAGACAGGGCGGACACTGAAGCTTTCTTT
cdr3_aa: CSARDRADTEAFF

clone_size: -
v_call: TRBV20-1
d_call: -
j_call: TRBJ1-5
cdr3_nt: TGCAGTGCTTCCCCCAGCGGCAATCAGCCCCAGCATTTT
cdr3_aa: CSASPSGNQPQHF

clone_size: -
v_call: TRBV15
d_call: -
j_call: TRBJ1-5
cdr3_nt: TGTGCCACCAGCACTGATAGCAATCAGCCCCAGCATTTT
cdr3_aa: CATSTDSNQPQHF

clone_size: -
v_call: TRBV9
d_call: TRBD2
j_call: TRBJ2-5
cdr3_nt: TGTGCCAGCAGCGCTACGGTAGCGGGAGGTACCGAGACCCAGTACTTC
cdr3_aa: CASSATVAGGTETQYF

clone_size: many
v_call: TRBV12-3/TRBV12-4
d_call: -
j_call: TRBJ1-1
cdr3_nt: TGTGCCAGCAGTTTATATCGTTGGGACACACGGTCGGTTGACACTGAAGCTTTCTTT
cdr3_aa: CASSLYRWDTRSVDTEAFF

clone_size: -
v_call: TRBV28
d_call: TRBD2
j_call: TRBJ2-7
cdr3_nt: TGTGCCAGCAGTTTATTCCGGGGAGGGTCCTACGAGCAGTACTTC
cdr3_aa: CASSLFRGGSYEQYF